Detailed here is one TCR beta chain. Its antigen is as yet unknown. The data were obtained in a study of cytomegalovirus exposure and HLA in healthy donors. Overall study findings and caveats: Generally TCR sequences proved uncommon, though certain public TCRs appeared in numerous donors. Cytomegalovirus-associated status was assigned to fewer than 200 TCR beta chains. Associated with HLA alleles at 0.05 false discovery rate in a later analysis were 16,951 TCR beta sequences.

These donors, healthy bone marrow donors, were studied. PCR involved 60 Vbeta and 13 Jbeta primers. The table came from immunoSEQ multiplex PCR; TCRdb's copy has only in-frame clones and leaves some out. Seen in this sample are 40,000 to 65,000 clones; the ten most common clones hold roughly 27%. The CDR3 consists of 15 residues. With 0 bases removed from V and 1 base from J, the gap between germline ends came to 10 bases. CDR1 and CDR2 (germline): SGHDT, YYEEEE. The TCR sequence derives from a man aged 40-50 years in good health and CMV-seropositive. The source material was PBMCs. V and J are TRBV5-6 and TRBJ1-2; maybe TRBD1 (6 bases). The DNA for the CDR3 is TGTGCCAGCAGCTTGGGCCCGGACAGTAACTATGGCTACACCTTC. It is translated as CASSLGPDSNYGYTF.